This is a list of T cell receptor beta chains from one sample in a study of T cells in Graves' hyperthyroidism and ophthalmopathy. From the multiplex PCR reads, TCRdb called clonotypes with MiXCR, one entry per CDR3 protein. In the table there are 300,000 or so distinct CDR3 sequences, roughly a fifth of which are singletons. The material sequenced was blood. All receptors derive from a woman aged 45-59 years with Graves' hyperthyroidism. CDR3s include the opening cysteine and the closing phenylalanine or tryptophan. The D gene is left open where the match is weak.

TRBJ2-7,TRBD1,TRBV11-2,CASRAIDRAYEQYF
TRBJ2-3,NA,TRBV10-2,CASSAQGIADTQYF
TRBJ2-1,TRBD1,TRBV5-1,CASSLDRVATNEQFF
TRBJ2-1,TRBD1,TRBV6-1,CASRGTGGHNEQFF
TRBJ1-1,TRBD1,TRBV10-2,CASARGQDTEAFF
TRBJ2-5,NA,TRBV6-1,CASSESATWGETQYF
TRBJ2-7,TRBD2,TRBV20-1,CSARDPSGIDEQYF
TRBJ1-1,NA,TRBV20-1,CSADGVGTEAFF
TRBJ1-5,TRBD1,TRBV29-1,CSVGQGTNQPQHF
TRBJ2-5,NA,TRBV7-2,CASSLGGGWETQYF
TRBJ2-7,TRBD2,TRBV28,CASSDRTSVRYEQYF
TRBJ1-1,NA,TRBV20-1,CSALDKVTEAFF
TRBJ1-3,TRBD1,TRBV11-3,CASSPGQGPGNTIYF
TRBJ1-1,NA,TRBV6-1,CASSEALGSEAFF
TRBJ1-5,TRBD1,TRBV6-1,CASSKAGGAGNQPQHF
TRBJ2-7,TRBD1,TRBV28,CASSLTGQGSYEQYF
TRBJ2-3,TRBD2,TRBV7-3,CASSLGRGSTDTQYF
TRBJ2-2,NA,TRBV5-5,CASSPIQDGELFF
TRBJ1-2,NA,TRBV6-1,CASSTNYRVYGYTF
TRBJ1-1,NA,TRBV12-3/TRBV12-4,CASRGDENTEAFF
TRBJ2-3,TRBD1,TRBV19,CASSMGDRGPTDTQYF
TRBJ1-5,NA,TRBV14,CASSQEWGPQHF
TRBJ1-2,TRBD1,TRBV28,CASRLQGTGYGYTF
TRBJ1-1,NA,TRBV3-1,CASSQGWGTEAFF
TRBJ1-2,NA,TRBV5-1,CASSLGQNGYTF
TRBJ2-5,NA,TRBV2,CASSGGGARKETQYF
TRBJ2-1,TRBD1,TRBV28,CASSWAGGRNEQFF
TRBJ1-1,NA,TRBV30,CACDPGVGAFF
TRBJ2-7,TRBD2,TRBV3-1,CASSRGGGARYEQYF
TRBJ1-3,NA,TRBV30,CAWSVLSGNTIYF
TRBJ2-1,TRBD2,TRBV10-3,CAINPGLALNEQFF
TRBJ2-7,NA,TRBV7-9,CASSLAQVVEQYF
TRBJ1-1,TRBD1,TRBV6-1,CASSLTGVGTEAFF
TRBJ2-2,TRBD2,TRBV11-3,CASSQRWSGSSDGELFF
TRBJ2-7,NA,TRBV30,CAWSPTAREQYF
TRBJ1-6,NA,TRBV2,CASSEDATSPLHF
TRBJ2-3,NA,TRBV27,CASSHAQTDTQYF
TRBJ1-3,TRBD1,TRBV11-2,CASSATGTAGNTIYF
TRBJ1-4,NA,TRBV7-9,CASSSWTTGEKLFF
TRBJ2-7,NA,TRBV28,CASGRSYEQYF
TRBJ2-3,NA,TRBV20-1,CSASGLSSTDTQYF
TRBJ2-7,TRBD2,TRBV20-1,CSARVRGLAGTGQYF